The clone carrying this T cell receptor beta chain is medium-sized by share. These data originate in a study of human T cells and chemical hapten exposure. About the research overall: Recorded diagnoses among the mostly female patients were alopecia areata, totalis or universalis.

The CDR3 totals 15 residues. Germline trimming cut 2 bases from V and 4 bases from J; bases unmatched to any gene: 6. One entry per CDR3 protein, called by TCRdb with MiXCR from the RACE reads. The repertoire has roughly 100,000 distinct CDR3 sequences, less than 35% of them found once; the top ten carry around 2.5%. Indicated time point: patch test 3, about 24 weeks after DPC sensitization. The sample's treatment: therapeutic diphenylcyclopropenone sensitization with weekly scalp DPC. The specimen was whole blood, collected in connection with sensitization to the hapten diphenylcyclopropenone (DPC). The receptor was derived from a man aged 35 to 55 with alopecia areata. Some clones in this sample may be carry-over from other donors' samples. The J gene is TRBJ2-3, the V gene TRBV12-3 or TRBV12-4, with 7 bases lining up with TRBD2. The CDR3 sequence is CASSLRSSGPDTQYF. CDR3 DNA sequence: TGTGCCAGCAGTTTAAGATCTAGCGGCCCAGATACGCAGTATTTT.